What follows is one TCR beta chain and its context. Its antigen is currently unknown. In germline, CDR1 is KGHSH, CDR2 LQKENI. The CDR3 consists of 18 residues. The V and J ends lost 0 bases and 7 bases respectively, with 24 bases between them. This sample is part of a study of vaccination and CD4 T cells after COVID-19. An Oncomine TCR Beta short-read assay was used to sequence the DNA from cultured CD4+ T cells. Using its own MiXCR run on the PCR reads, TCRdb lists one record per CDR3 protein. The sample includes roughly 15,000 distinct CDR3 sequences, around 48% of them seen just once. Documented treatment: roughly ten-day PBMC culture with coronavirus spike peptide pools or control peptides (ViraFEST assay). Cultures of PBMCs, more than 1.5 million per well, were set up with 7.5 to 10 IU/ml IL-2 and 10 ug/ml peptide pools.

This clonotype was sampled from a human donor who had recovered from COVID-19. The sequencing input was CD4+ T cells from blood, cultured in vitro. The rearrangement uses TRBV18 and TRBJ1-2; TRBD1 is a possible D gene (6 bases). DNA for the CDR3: TGTGCCAGCTCACCACCCTTGGACGGGACCAACAGGGCCCGTGGCTACACCTTC. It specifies CASSPPLDGTNRARGYTF.